The sequence of this T cell receptor beta chain was determined in a study of T-cell reconstitution after alpha-beta-depleted transplantation in children. The CDR3 consists of 17 residues. V shed 0 bases and J shed 1 base, with 15 bases lying between them. Per the germline V gene, CDR1 is SEHNR and CDR2 is FQNEAQ (reference sequence). In this sample, this clonotype turned up a few times. Preparation of the TCRbeta library used unique molecular identifiers. One entry per CDR3 protein, called by TCRdb with MiXCR from the PCR reads. The sample lists 600,000 to 700,000 distinct CDR3 sequences, approximately 16% occurring once.

This TCR was recovered from a human donor who donated a stem cell graft to a child with acute myeloid leukemia. This chain joins TRBV7-9 and TRBJ1-1; D uncertain. Source: PBMCs from the stem cell graft donor, taken from the stem cell graft. The CDR3 here is CASSLALKGAGNTEAFF. The CDR3 DNA reads TGTGCCAGCAGCTTAGCGCTGAAGGGAGCTGGGAACACTGAAGCTTTCTTT. The variable domain in full, with the rest retrieved from reference TRBV7-9 and TRBJ1-1, is DTGVSQNPRHKITKRGQNVTFRCDPISEHNRLYWYRQTLGQGPEFLTYFQNEAQLEKSRLLSDRFSAERPKGSFSTLEIQRTEQGDSAMYLCASSLALKGAGNTEAFFGQGTRLTVV.